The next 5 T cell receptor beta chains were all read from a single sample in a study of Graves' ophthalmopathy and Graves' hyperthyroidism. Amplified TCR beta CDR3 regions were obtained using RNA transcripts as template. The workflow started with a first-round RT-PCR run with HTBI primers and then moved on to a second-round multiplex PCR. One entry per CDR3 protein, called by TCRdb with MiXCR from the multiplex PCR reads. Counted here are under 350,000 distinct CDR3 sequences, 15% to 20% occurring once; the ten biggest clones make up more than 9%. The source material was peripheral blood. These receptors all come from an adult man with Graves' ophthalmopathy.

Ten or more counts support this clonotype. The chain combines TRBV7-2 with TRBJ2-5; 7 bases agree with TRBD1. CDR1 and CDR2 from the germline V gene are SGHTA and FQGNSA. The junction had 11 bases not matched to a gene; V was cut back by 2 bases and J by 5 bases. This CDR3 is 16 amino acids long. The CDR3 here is CASSLRRQGGWETQYF. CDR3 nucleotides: TGTGCCAGCAGCTTAAGGCGTCAAGGGGGCTGGGAGACCCAGTACTTC.

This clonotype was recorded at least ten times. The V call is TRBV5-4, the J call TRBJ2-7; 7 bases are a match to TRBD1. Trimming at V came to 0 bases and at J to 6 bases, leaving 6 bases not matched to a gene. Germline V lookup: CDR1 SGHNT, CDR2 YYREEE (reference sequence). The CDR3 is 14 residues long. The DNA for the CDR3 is TGTGCCAGCAGCTTGGTAGGGGGCCGTGGCGAGCAGTACTTC. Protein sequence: CASSLVGGRGEQYF. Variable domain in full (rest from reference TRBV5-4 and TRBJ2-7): ETGVTQSPTHLIKTRGQQVTLRCSSQSGHNTVSWYQQALGQGPQFIFQYYREEENGRGNFPPRFSGLQFPNYSSELNVNALELDDSALYLCASSLVGGRGEQYFGPGTRLTVT.

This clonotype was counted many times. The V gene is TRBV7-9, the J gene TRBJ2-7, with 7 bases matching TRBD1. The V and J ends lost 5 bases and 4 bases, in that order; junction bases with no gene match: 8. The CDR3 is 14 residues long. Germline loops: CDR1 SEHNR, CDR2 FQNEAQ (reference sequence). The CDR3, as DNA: TGTGCCAGCAGCCCTCGACAGGGTACATACGAGCAGTACTTC. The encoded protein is CASSPRQGTYEQYF.

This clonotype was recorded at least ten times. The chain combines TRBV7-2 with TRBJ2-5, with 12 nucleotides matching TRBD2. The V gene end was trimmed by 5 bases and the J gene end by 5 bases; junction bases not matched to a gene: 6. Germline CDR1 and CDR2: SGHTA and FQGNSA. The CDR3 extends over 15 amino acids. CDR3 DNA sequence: TGTGCCAGCAGCCGCCGACTAGCGGGAGAGGAGACCCAGTACTTC. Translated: CASSRRLAGEETQYF.

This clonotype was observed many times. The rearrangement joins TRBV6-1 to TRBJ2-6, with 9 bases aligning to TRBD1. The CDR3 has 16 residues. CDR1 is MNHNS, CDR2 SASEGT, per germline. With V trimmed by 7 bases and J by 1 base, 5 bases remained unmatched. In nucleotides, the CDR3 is TGTGCCAGCAAAAAACAGGGGGCATCTGGGGCCAACGTCCTGACTTTC. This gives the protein CASKKQGASGANVLTF.